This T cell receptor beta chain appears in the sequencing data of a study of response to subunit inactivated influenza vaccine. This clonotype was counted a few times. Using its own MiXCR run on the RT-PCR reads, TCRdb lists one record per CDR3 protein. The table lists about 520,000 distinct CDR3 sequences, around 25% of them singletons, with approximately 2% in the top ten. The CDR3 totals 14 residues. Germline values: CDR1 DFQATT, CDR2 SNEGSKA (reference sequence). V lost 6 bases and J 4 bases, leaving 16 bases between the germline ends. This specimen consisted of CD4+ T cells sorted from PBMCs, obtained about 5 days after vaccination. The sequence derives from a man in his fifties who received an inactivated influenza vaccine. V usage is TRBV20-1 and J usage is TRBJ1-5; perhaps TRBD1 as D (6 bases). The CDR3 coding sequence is TGCAGTGCCGCGGGAGACAGGACGAATCAGCCCCAGCATTTT. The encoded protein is CSAAGDRTNQPQHF.